This T cell receptor (beta chain) was sequenced for a study of PD-1 blockade in classical Hodgkin lymphoma. Study-level points and caveats: Differences between repertoires have undefined causes, possibly disease activity or prior therapy. A reduction in baseline TCR diversity was reportedly seen in newly diagnosed patients relative to healthy donors. Complete responders started with a diversity level that resembled newly diagnosed patients at baseline.

Germline CDR1 SGHRS, CDR2 YFSETQ. This CDR3 is built from 17 residues. The junction had 8 bases not matched to a gene; V was cut back by 0 bases and J by 6 bases. Concerning this clone itself: Its antigen is unknown.

Each patient experienced a relapse that followed autologous stem cell transplantation, and brentuximab vedotin exposure varied. Libraries were prepared by immunoSEQ multiplex PCR; TCRdb keeps only in-frame clonotypes and omits some of them. The sample holds about 5,900 clones, 70% to 90% seen once. The source material was peripheral blood mononuclear cells (PBMCs), sampled before the second cycle of nivolumab. The sequence derives from a human donor with classical Hodgkin lymphoma. This sequence joins TRBV5-1 and TRBJ2-3; TRBD2 aligns across 12 bases. DNA of the CDR3: TGCGCCAGCAGCTTGGGTCTAGCGGGGGGGCCTGTCGATACGCAGTATTTT. Amino acid sequence: CASSLGLAGGPVDTQYF.